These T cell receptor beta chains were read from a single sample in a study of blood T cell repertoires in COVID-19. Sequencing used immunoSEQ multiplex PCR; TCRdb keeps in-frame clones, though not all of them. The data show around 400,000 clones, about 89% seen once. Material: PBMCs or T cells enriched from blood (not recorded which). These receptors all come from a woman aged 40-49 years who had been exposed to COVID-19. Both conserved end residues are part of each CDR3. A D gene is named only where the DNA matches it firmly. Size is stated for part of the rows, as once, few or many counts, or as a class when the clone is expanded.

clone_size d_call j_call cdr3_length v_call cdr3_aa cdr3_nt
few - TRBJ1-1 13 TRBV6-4 CASSETWDTPVFF TGTGCCAGCAGTGAAACCTGGGACACCCCGGTTTTCTTT
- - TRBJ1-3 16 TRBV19 CASSIGAGATGNTIYF TGTGCCAGTAGTATAGGGGCAGGGGCTACCGGAAACACCATATATTTT
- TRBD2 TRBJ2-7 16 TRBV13 CASSPRLAGANNEQYF TGTGCCAGCAGCCCCCGACTAGCGGGGGCTAACAACGAGCAGTACTTC
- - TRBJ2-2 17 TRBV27 CASTPFGVGSNTGELFF TGTGCCAGCACCCCCTTTGGTGTGGGCTCGAACACCGGGGAGCTGTTTTTT
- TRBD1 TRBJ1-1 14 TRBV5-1 CASSLTGWDTEAFF TGCGCCAGCAGCCTGACAGGGTGGGACACTGAAGCTTTCTTT
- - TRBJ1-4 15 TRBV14 CASSQPQGTREKLFF TGTGCCAGCAGCCAGCCCCAGGGGACACGGGAAAAACTGTTTTTT
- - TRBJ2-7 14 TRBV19 CASSIGGGSYEQYF TGTGCCAGTAGTATAGGAGGGGGATCCTACGAGCAGTACTTC
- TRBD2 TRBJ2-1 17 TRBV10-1 CASTPGHKAGENNEQFF TGCGCCAGCACCCCGGGACACAAAGCGGGAGAGAACAATGAGCAGTTCTTC
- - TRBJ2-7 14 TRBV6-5 CASSSTGRGYEQYF TGTGCCAGCAGTTCCACAGGGAGGGGATACGAGCAGTACTTC
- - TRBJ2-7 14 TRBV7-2 CASSLGDTGYEQYF TGTGCCAGCAGCTTAGGGGATACGGGATACGAGCAGTACTTC
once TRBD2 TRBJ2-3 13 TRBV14 CASSHSGKHTQYF TGTGCCAGCAGCCATAGCGGGAAACATACGCAGTATTTT
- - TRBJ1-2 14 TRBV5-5 CASSLGTGNYGYTF TGTGCCAGCAGCTTGGGAACAGGGAACTATGGCTACACCTTC
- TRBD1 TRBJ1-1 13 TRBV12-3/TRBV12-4 CASSAGGMPEAFF TGTGCCAGCAGCGCAGGGGGGATGCCTGAAGCTTTCTTT
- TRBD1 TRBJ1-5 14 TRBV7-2 CASSQGGSNQPQHF TGTGCCAGCAGCCAGGGGGGTAGCAATCAGCCCCAGCATTTT
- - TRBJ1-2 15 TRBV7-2 CASSRAVSQGYGYTF TGTGCCAGCAGCCGCGCCGTCTCTCAGGGATATGGCTACACCTTC
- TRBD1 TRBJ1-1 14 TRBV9 CASSGPGRGRVAFF TGTGCCAGCAGCGGCCCCGGGAGGGGGCGTGTGGCTTTCTTT
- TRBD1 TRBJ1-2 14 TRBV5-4 CASSFDRGDYGYTF TGTGCCAGCAGCTTTGACAGGGGGGACTATGGCTACACCTTC
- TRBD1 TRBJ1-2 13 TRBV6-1 CASSERTGFGDTF TGTGCCAGCAGTGAGAGGACAGGGTTTGGGGACACCTTC
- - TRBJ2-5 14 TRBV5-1 CASSLHPSMETQYF TGCGCCAGCAGCTTGCATCCTAGCATGGAGACCCAGTACTTC
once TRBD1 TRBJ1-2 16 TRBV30 CAWKRGYPGQGGGYTF TGTGCCTGGAAACGGGGATACCCGGGACAGGGAGGAGGCTACACCTTC
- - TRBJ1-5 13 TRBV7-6 CASSFNSNQPQHF TGTGCCAGCAGCTTCAATAGCAATCAGCCCCAGCATTTT
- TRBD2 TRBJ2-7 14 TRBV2 CASLTTSGAPSQYF TGTGCCAGCCTTACGACTAGCGGGGCCCCCTCGCAGTACTTC
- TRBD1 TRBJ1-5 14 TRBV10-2 CASSRGQGDQPQHF TGCGCCAGCAGTCGCGGACAGGGGGACCAGCCCCAGCATTTT
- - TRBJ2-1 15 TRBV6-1 CASSELPRVTNEQFF TGTGCCAGCAGTGAACTCCCTCGGGTAACCAATGAGCAGTTCTTC
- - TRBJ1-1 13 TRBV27 CASSPPLRTEAFF TGTGCCAGCAGTCCACCCCTCCGGACTGAAGCTTTCTTT
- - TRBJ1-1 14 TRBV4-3 CASSQDWEEDEAFF TGCGCCAGCAGCCAAGATTGGGAGGAGGATGAAGCTTTCTTT
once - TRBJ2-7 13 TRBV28 CASTTGFPYEQYF TGTGCCAGCACCACAGGGTTCCCCTACGAGCAGTACTTC
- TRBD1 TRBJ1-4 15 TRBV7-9 CASSVGTGSNEKLFF TGTGCCAGCAGCGTCGGGACAGGGTCGAATGAAAAACTGTTTTTT
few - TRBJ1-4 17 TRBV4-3 CASSPRDISGANEKLFF TGCGCCAGCAGCCCCCGGGACATCTCCGGGGCTAATGAAAAACTGTTTTTT
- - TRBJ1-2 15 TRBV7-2 CASSLVPDKSYGYTF TGTGCCAGCAGCTTAGTGCCGGACAAGAGCTATGGCTACACCTTC
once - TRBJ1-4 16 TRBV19 CASSFLQGTTNEKLFF TGTGCCAGTAGTTTTCTTCAGGGTACGACTAATGAAAAACTGTTTTTT
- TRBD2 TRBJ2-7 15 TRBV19 CASSRTSGRVDEQYF TGTGCCAGTAGTAGGACTAGCGGGAGAGTCGACGAGCAGTACTTC
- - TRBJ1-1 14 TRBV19 CASSKYIMNTEAFF TGTGCCAGTAGTAAATACATTATGAACACTGAAGCTTTCTTT
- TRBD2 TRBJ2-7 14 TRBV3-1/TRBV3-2 CASSQTSGGYEQYF TGTGCCAGCAGTCAGACTAGCGGGGGGTACGAGCAGTACTTC
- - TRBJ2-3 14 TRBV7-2 CASSLEGSADTQYF TGTGCCAGCAGCTTGGAGGGCAGCGCAGATACGCAGTATTTT
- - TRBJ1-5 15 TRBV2 CASSAGGVSNQPQHF TGTGCCAGCAGCGCCGGGGGGGTTAGCAATCAGCCCCAGCATTTT
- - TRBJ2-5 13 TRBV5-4 CASSAGMQETQYF TGTGCCAGCAGCGCGGGGATGCAAGAGACCCAGTACTTC
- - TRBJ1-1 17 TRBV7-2 CASSLRQGRAATLEAFF TGTGCCAGCAGCTTAAGGCAGGGTCGGGCCGCAACACTTGAAGCTTTCTTT
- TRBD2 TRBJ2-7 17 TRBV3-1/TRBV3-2 CASSRGLAGSLPYEQYF TGTGCCAGCAGCCGGGGACTAGCGGGCTCCCTTCCCTACGAGCAGTACTTC
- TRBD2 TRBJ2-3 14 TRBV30 CAWSISGSGDTQYF TGTGCCTGGAGTATTAGCGGGAGTGGAGATACGCAGTATTTT
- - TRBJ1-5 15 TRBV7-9 CASSLAAGSNQPQHF TGTGCCAGCAGCTTAGCGGCAGGGTCCAATCAGCCCCAGCATTTT
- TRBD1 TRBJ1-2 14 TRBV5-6 CASSLDRALYGYTF TGTGCCAGCAGTTTGGACAGGGCTCTTTATGGCTACACCTTC
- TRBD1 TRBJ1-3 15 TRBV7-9 CASSLSDRGYNTIYF TGTGCCAGCAGCTTATCAGACAGGGGGTACAACACCATATATTTT
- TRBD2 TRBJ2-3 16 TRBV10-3 CAISESLAGGTDTQYF TGTGCCATCAGTGAGTCGTTAGCGGGGGGCACAGATACGCAGTATTTT
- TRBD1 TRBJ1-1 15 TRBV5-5 CASSLYGTGGEKAFF TGTGCCAGCAGTCTGTACGGGACAGGGGGTGAGAAAGCTTTCTTT
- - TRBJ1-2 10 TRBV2 CASSSGTHTF TGTGCCAGCAGTTCTGGGACACACACCTTC
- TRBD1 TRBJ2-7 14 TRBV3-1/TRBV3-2 CASSPGTGTGEQYF TGTGCCAGCAGTCCCGGGACAGGGACTGGCGAGCAGTACTTC
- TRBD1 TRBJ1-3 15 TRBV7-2 CASSSGTGPGNTIYF TGTGCCAGCAGCTCCGGGACAGGCCCTGGAAACACCATATATTTT
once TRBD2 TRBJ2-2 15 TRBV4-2 CASSLREVNTGELFF TGTGCCAGCAGCTTGCGGGAGGTCAACACCGGGGAGCTGTTTTTT
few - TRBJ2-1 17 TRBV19 CASSIGGTRRIVNEQFF TGTGCCAGTAGTATAGGGGGGACTCGCCGTATTGTCAATGAGCAGTTCTTC
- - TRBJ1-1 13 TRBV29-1 CSAHRVEGTEAFF TGCAGCGCGCACAGGGTGGAAGGAACTGAAGCTTTCTTT
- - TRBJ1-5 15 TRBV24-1 CATSGGGAGNQPQHF TGTGCCACCAGTGGGGGGGGCGCGGGCAATCAGCCCCAGCATTTT
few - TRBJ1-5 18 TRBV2 CASSEADLGPYSNQPQHF TGTGCCAGCAGTGAAGCGGATTTGGGGCCCTATAGCAATCAGCCCCAGCATTTT
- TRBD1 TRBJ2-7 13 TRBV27 CASRGTGRFEQYF TGTGCCAGCAGGGGGACAGGGCGCTTCGAGCAGTACTTC